The rows below give T cell receptor beta chains drawn from one sample of a study of control samples from healthy donors and cancer patients. The protocol was immunoSEQ multiplex PCR, while the TCRdb copy is restricted to in-frame clones and leaves out a portion. This sample has about 34,000 clones; roughly 86% occur once, and the top ten carry about 1.6%. The sample taken for sequencing was PBMCs. All receptors derive from a woman aged 40 to 50 with lung cancer. The CDR3 runs from the conserved cysteine through the conserved F or W. Clone size is shown for a subset of rows, as once, few, many or a class of expanded clone.

v_gene,j_gene,abundance,CDR3aa
TRBV6-6,TRBJ1-6,NA,CASSRRSYNSPLHF
TRBV19,TRBJ2-1,NA,CASSPRGQSGGSYNEQFF
TRBV25-1,TRBJ2-6,NA,CASSGIGFSGANVLTF
TRBV7-8,TRBJ2-5,NA,CASSSLTSSETQYF
TRBV9,TRBJ2-3,NA,CASSPDLTDTQYF
TRBV5-4,TRBJ2-1,NA,CASSPGRASSYNEQFF
TRBV20-1,TRBJ1-2,few,CSALYRDGYTF
TRBV16,TRBJ2-1,NA,CASSLHNEQFF
TRBV4-2,TRBJ1-1,NA,CASSQDQGGTEAFF
TRBV6-5,TRBJ1-2,NA,CASSPRDSNYGYTF
TRBV7-9,TRBJ2-5,NA,CASSFGGVGETQYF
TRBV5-6,TRBJ2-2,NA,CASSPSGTPRDGELFF
TRBV19,TRBJ1-1,NA,CASSYQGRGGPEAFF
TRBV27,TRBJ2-1,NA,CASTGLGALNEQFF
TRBV28,TRBJ2-1,NA,CASQGGTGDFNEQFF
TRBV5-1,TRBJ1-2,once,CASSLGRGQGYTF
TRBV9,TRBJ2-3,NA,CASSTHRGQGTDTQYF
TRBV11-3,TRBJ2-1,few,CASSLVWGAKDEQFF
TRBV19,TRBJ2-3,few,CASSPGPSTDTQYF
TRBV19,TRBJ2-7,NA,CASSIFLGYEQYF
TRBV13,TRBJ2-2,NA,CASSSRDRPNTGELFF
TRBV7-2,TRBJ2-7,once,CASSLGASSGGSYEQYF
TRBV7-9,TRBJ1-3,NA,CASSLALGSSGNTIYF
TRBV24-1,TRBJ1-2,NA,CATSDLSTGYTF
TRBV30,TRBJ1-1,NA,CAWSRVNTEAFF
TRBV5-1,TRBJ1-1,NA,CASSLGTSPGEAFF
TRBV6-2/TRBV6-3,TRBJ1-4,NA,CASSYSEREKLFF
TRBV6-2/TRBV6-3,TRBJ1-1,NA,CASSYLFDRAFF
TRBV27,TRBJ2-3,NA,CASSSGLAGEITDTQYF
TRBV19,TRBJ2-2,NA,CASSIAVSSGGHTGELFF
TRBV5-1,TRBJ1-1,NA,CASSFQVGAEAFF
TRBV12-3/TRBV12-4,TRBJ2-5,NA,CASTLLGLGTQYF
TRBV27,TRBJ2-3,NA,CASRTTRQADTQYF
TRBV30,TRBJ1-4,NA,CAWSDLRGLPTNEKLFF
TRBV7-9,TRBJ1-3,few,CASSLEMGQGSGNTIYF
TRBV6-5,TRBJ2-5,NA,CASSSLAGGRETQYF
TRBV6-5,TRBJ1-2,NA,CASSSPGGHYGYTF
TRBV11-3,TRBJ1-1,NA,CASSFGITEAFF
TRBV24-1,TRBJ2-1,NA,CATSDFSRGGLNEQFF
TRBV7-3,TRBJ2-1,few,CASRQSGEYNEQFF
TRBV7-2,TRBJ1-5,NA,CASSLVAGVEGQPQHF